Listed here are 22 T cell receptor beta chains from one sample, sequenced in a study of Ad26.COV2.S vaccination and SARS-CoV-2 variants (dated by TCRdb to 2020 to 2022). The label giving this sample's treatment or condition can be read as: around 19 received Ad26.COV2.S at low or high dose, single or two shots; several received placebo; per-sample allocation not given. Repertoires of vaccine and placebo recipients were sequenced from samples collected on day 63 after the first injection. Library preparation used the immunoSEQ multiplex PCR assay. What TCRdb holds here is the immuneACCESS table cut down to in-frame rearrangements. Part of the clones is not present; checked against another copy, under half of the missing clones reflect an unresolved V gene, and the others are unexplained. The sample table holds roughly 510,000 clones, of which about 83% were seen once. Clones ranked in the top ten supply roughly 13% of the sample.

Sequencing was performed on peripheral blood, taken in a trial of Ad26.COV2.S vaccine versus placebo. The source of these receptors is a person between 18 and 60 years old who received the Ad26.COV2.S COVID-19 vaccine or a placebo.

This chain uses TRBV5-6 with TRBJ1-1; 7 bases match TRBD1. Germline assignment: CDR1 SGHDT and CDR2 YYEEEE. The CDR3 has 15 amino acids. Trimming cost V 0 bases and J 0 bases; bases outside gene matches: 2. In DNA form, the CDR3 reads TGTGCCAGCAGCTTGGGTGGGACAGTGAACACTGAAGCTTTCTTT. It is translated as CASSLGGTVNTEAFF.

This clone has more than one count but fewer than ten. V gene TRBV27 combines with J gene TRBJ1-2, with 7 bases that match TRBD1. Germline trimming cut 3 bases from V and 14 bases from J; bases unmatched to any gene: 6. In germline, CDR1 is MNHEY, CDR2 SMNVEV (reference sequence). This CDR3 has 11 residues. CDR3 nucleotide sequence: TGTGCCAGCAGTTTCGAGGGGGCGTGGACCTTC. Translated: CASSFEGAWTF.

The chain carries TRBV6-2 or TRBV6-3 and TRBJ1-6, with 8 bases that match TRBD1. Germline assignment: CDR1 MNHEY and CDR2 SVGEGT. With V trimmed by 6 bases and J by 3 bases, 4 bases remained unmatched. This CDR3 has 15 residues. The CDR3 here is CASSKQGGYNSPLHF. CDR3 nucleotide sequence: TGTGCCAGCAGCAAACAGGGGGGCTATAATTCACCCCTCCACTTT.

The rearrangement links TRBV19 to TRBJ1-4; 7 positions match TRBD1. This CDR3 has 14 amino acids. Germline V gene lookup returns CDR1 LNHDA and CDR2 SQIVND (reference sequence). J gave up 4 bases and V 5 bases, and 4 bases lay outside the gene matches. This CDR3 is CASSPGQLNEKLFF. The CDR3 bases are TGTGCCAGTAGTCCGGGACAGCTTAATGAAAAACTGTTTTTT.

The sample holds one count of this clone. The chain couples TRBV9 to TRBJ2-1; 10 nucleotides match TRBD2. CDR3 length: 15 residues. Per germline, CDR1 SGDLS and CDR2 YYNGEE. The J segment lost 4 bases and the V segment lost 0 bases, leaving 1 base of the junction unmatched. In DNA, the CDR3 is TGTGCCAGCAGCGTAGGTAGCGGGAGGTACAATGAGCAGTTCTTC. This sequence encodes CASSVGSGRYNEQFF. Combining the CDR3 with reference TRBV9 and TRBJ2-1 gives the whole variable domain DSGVTQTPKHLITATGQRVTLRCSPRSGDLSVYWYQQSLDQGLQFLIQYYNGEERAKGNILERFSAQQFPDLHSELNLSSLELGDSALYFCASSVGSGRYNEQFFGPGTRLTVL.

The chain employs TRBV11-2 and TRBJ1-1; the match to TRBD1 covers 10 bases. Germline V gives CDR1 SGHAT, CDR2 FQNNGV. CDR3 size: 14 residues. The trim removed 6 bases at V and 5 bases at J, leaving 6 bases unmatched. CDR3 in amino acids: CASRSGQGRTEAFF. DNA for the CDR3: TGTGCCAGCAGATCGGGACAGGGGCGGACTGAAGCTTTCTTT.

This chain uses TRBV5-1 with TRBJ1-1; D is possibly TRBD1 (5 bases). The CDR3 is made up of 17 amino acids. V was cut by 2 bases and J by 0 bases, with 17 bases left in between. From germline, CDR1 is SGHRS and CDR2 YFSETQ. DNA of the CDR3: TGCGCCAGCAGCTTAACAGGAAAAAGGCGGATGAACACTGAAGCTTTCTTT. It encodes CASSLTGKRRMNTEAFF.

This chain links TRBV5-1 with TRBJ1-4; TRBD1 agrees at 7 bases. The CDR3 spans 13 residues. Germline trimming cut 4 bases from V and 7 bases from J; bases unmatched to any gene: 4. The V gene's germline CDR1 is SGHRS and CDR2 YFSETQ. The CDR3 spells CASSPGTVEKLFF. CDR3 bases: TGCGCCAGCAGCCCGGGGACAGTTGAAAAACTGTTTTTT.

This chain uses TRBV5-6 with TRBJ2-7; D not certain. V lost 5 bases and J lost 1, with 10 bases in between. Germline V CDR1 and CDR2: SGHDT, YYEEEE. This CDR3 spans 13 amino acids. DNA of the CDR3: TGTGCCAGCAGGAGGAAGGCTTCCTACGAGCAGTACTTC. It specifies CASRRKASYEQYF.

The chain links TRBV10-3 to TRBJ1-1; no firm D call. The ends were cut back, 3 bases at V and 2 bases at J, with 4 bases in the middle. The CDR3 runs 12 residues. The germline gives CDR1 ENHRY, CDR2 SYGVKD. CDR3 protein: CAISDPNTEAFF. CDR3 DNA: TGTGCCATCAGTGATCCAAACACTGAAGCTTTCTTT.

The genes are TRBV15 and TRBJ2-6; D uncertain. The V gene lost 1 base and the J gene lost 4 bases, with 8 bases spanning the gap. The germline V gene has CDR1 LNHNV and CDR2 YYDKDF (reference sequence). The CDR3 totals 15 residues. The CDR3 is CATSRGKGGANVLTF. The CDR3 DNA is TGTGCCACCAGCAGAGGGAAAGGGGGGGCCAACGTCCTGACTTTC.

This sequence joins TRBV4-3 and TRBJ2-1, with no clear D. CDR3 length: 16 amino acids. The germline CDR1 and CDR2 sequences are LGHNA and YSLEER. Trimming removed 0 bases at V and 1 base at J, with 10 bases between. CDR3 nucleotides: TGCGCCAGCAGCCAAGATTGGGGTGGGTCCTACAATGAGCAGTTCTTC. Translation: CASSQDWGGSYNEQFF.

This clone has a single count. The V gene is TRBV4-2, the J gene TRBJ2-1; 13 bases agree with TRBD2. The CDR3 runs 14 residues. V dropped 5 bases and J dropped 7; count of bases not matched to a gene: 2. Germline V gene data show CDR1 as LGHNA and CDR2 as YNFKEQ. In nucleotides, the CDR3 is TGTGCCAGCAGCGGACTAGCGGGGGAGAATGAGCAGTTCTTC. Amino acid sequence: CASSGLAGENEQFF.

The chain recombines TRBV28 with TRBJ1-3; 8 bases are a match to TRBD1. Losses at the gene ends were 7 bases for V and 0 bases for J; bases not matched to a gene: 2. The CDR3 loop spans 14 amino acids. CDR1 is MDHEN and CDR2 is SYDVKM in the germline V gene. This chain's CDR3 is CASTDRGSGNTIYF. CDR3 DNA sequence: TGTGCCAGCACCGACAGGGGCTCTGGAAACACCATATATTTT.

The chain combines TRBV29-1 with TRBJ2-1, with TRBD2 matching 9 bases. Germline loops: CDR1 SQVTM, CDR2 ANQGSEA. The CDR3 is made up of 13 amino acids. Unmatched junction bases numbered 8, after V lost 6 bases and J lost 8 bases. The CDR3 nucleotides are TGCAGCGTCTTTAGCGGGAGTGTCGATGAGCAGTTCTTC. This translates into CSVFSGSVDEQFF.

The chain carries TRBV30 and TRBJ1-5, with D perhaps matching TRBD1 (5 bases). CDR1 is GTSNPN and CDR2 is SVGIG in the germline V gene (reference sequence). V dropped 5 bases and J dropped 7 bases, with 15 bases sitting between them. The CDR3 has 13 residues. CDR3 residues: CAWGMGPPQPQHF. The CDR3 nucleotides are TGTGCCTGGGGGATGGGGCCCCCACAGCCCCAGCATTTT.

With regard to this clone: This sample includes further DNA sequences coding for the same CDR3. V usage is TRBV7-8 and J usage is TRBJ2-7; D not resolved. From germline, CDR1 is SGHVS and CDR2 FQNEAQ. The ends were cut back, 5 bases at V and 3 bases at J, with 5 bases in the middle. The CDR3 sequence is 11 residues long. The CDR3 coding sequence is TGTGCCAGCAGCCCAAGCTACGAGCAGTACTTC. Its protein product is CASSPSYEQYF.

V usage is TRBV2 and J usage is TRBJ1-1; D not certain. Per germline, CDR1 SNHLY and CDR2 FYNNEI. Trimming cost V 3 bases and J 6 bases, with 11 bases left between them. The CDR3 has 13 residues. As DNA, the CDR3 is TGTGCCAGCAGTGAGAGGAGTACGGCTGAAGCTTTCTTT. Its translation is CASSERSTAEAFF.

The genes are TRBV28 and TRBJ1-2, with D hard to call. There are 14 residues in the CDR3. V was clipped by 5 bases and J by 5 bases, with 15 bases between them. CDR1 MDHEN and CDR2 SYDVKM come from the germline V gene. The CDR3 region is CASSPLFSGYGYTF. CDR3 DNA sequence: TGTGCCAGCAGTCCCCTTTTTTCGGGGTATGGCTACACCTTC.

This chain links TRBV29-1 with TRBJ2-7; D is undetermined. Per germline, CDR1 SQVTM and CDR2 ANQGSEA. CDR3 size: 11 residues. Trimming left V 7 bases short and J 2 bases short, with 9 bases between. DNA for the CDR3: TGCAGCGCCACTCAAGCCTACGAGCAGTACTTC. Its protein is CSATQAYEQYF.

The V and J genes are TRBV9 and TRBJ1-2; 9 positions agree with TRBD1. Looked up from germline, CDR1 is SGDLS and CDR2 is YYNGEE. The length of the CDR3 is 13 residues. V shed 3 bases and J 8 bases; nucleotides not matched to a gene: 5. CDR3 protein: CASSADRGYGYTF. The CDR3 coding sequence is TGTGCCAGCAGCGCGGACAGGGGTTACGGCTACACCTTC. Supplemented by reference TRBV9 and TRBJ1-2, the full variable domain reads DSGVTQTPKHLITATGQRVTLRCSPRSGDLSVYWYQQSLDQGLQFLIQYYNGEERAKGNILERFSAQQFPDLHSELNLSSLELGDSALYFCASSADRGYGYTFGSGTRLTVV.

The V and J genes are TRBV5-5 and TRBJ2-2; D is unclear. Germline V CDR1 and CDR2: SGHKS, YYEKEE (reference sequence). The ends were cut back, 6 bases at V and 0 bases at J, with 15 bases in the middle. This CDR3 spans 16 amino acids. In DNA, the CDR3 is TGTGCCAGCACAACTCCCTCCGGGCCGAACACCGGGGAGCTGTTTTTT. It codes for CASTTPSGPNTGELFF.